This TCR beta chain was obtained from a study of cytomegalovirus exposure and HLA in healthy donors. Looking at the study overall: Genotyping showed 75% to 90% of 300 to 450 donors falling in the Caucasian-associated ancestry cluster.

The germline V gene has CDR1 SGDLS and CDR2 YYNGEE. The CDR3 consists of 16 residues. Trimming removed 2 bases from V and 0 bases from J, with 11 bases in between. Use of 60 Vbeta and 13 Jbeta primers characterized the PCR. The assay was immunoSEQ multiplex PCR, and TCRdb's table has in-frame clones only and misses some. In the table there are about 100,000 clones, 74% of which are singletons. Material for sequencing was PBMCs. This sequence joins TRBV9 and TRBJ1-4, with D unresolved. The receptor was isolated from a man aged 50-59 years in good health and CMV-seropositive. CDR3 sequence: CASSVGGPPTNEKLFF. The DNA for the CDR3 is TGTGCCAGCAGCGTGGGCGGGCCACCAACTAATGAAAAACTGTTTTTT.